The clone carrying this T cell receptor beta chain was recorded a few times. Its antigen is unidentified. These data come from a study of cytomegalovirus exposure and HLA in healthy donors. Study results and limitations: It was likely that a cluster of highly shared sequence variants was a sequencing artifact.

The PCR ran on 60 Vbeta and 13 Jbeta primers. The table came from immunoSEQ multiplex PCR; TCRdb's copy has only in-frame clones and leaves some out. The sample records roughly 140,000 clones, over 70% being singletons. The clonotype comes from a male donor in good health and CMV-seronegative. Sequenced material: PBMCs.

The CDR3 here is CASSAGHEQYF. CDR3 nucleotide sequence: TGTGCCAGCAGCGCGGGACACGAGCAGTACTTC. This chain joins TRBV5-4 and TRBJ2-7; tentatively, D is TRBD2 (6 bases). Trimming shortened V by 4 bases and J by 5 bases, and 7 bases separated the two germline ends. Germline V lookup: CDR1 SGHNT, CDR2 YYREEE (reference sequence). The CDR3 is 11 amino acids.